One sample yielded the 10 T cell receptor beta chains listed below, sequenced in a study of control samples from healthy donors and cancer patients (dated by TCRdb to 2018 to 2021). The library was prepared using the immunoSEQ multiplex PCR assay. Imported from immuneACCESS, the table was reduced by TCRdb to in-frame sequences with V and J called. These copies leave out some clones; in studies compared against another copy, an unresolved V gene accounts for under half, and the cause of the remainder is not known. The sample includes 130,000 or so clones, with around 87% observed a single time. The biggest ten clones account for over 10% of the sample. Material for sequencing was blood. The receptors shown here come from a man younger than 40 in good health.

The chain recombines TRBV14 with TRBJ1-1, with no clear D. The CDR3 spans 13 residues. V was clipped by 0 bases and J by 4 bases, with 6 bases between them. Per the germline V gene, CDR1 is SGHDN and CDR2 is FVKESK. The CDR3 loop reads CASSQEFGTEAFF. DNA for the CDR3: TGTGCCAGCAGCCAAGAATTTGGCACTGAAGCTTTCTTT.

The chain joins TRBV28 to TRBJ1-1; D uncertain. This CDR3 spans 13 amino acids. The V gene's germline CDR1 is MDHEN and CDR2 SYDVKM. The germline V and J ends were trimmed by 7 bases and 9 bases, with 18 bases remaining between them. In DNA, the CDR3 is TGTGCCAGCACTACTATCCTCCTAGCGAAAGCTTTCTTT. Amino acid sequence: CASTTILLAKAFF.

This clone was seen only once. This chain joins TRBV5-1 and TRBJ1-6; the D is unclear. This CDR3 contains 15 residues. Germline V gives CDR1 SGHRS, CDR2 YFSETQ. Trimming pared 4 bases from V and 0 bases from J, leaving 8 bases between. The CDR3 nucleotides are TGCGCCAGCAGCCTCGGCCCCTCCTATAATTCACCCCTCCACTTT. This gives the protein CASSLGPSYNSPLHF.

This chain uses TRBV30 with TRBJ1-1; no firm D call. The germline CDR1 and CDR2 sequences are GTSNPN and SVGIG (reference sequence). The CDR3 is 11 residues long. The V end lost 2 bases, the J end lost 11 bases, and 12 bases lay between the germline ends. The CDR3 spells CAWSTSRVAFF. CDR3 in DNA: TGTGCCTGGAGTACCTCTAGGGTGGCTTTCTTT.

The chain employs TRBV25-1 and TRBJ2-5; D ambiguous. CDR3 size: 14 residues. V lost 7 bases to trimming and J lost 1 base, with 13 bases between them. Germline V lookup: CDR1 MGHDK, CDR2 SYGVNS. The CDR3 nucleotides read TGTGCCAGCAAATTTGGCACTACCCAAGAGACCCAGTACTTC. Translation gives CASKFGTTQETQYF.

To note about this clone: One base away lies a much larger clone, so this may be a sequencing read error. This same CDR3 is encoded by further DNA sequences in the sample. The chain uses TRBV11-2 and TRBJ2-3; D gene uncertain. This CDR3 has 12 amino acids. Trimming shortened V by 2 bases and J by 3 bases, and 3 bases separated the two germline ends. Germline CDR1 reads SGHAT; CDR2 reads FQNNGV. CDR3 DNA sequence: TGTGCCAGCAGCTTAAGTACAGATACGCAGTATTTT. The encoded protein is CASSLSTDTQYF.

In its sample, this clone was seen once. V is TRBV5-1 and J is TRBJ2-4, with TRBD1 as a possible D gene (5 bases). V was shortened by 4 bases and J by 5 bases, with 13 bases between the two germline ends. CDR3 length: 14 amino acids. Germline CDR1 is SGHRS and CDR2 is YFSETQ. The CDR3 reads CASSPQGSQNIQYF. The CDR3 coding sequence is TGCGCCAGCAGCCCTCAGGGTTCGCAAAACATTCAGTACTTC.

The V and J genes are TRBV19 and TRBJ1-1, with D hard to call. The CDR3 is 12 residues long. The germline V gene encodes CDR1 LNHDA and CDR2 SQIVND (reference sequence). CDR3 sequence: CASAGPGSEAFF. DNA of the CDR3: TGTGCTAGTGCGGGCCCCGGCTCTGAAGCTTTCTTT.

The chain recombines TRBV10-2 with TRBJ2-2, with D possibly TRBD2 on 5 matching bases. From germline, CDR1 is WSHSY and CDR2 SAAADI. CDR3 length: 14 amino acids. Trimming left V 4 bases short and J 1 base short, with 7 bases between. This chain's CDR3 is CASSVRENTGELFF. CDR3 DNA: TGCGCCAGCAGTGTTCGGGAGAACACCGGGGAGCTGTTTTTT.

CDR3 sequence (DNA): TGTGCCAGCAGCTTGGCCCCAGCGGGGGCCCTATCCGGGGAGCTGTTTTTT. Translated: CASSLAPAGALSGELFF. This sequence joins TRBV5-6 and TRBJ2-2; 8 bases map to TRBD2. From germline, CDR1 is SGHDT and CDR2 YYEEEE. The CDR3 consists of 17 residues. J was trimmed by 6 bases and V by 0 bases; bases with no gene match: 10.